The T cell receptor (beta chain) described here comes from a study of identical twins. Each CDR3 protein gets one entry after TCRdb re-called the 5' RACE reads with MiXCR. The table lists 750,000 to 950,000 distinct CDR3 sequences, more than 9% of them singletons. From germline, CDR1 is LNHNV and CDR2 YYDKDF (reference sequence). This CDR3 has 14 residues. V was shortened by 5 bases and J by 0 bases, with 9 bases between the two germline ends. Worth noting for this clonotype: Its matching antigen is unknown.

Whole-study results and caveats: For cord blood, abundant beta clonotypes had fewer insertions, unlike memory repertoires, which showed none.

These data also featured in a second study, about yellow fever vaccine responses in identical twins.

V is TRBV15 and J is TRBJ2-3, with D uncertain. The clonotype was recovered from a woman aged 18 to 35 in good health. Source material: PBMCs. The CDR3 is CATSVGYSTDTQYF. CDR3 DNA sequence: TGTGCCACCAGCGTGGGATATAGCACAGATACGCAGTATTTT.